This is a list of T cell receptor beta chains from one sample in a study of CD8 T cells in ankylosing spondylitis. TCRdb re-analysed the 5' RACE reads in MiXCR, keeping a single row per CDR3 protein. The sample lists 150,000 to 200,000 distinct CDR3 sequences, about a third occurring once. Sequenced input: synovial fluid, either unsorted or a sorted T cell fraction (not recorded which). All receptors derive from a male donor with ankylosing spondylitis. Both conserved end residues are part of each CDR3. The size entry is marked missing in some rows and otherwise reads once, few, many or a size class.

v_call: TRBV13; clone_size: .; j_call: TRBJ1-3; cdr3_aa: CASSFRMGAGGFSGNTIYF
v_call: TRBV27; clone_size: few; j_call: TRBJ1-2; cdr3_aa: CASSARDRPAYGYTF
v_call: TRBV7-9; clone_size: many; j_call: TRBJ1-6; cdr3_aa: CASSLQEGSPLHF
v_call: TRBV20-1; clone_size: .; j_call: TRBJ1-5; cdr3_aa: CSARRAGGDNQPQHF
v_call: TRBV14; clone_size: .; j_call: TRBJ2-3; cdr3_aa: CASSPAGTDTQYF
v_call: TRBV30; clone_size: few; j_call: TRBJ1-4; cdr3_aa: CARGRTGEKLFF
v_call: TRBV25-1; clone_size: .; j_call: TRBJ2-1; cdr3_aa: CASSPNRGVVQSNEQFF
v_call: TRBV7-2; clone_size: few; j_call: TRBJ2-1; cdr3_aa: CASSFATDYNEQFF
v_call: TRBV24-1; clone_size: few; j_call: TRBJ1-1; cdr3_aa: CATSGTGNPGDTEAFF
v_call: TRBV7-2; clone_size: many; j_call: TRBJ2-7; cdr3_aa: CASSYRQGPYEQYF
v_call: TRBV7-2; clone_size: few; j_call: TRBJ2-7; cdr3_aa: CASTPGAGTYEQYF
v_call: TRBV6-2/TRBV6-3; clone_size: once; j_call: TRBJ1-1; cdr3_aa: CASRSGLEYTEAFF
v_call: TRBV27; clone_size: .; j_call: TRBJ2-3; cdr3_aa: CASSMGGPPYTQYF
v_call: TRBV11-3; clone_size: .; j_call: TRBJ2-3; cdr3_aa: CASSLGGSAADTQYF
v_call: TRBV6-1; clone_size: .; j_call: TRBJ2-7; cdr3_aa: CASSPPGSRYEQYF
v_call: TRBV5-1; clone_size: once; j_call: TRBJ1-1; cdr3_aa: CASSLVPSGGGVKNTEAFF
v_call: TRBV6-1; clone_size: few; j_call: TRBJ1-2; cdr3_aa: CATQVPTGNYGYTF
v_call: TRBV18; clone_size: .; j_call: TRBJ2-2; cdr3_aa: CASSPPDKNTGELFF
v_call: TRBV6-2/TRBV6-3; clone_size: few; j_call: TRBJ2-2; cdr3_aa: CASSYIQGNTGELFF
v_call: TRBV12-3/TRBV12-4; clone_size: .; j_call: TRBJ2-1; cdr3_aa: CASSLGFRTFSYNEQFF
v_call: TRBV2; clone_size: few; j_call: TRBJ1-2; cdr3_aa: CASSRGTGTYGYTF
v_call: TRBV20-1; clone_size: .; j_call: TRBJ2-1; cdr3_aa: CSARASIYNEQFF
v_call: TRBV5-1; clone_size: .; j_call: TRBJ1-5; cdr3_aa: CASRPGSDGYQPQHF
v_call: TRBV5-6; clone_size: .; j_call: TRBJ1-1; cdr3_aa: CASSRGLWKNTEAFF
v_call: TRBV20-1; clone_size: .; j_call: TRBJ1-5; cdr3_aa: CSARRQGGGNQPQHF
v_call: TRBV10-1; clone_size: many; j_call: TRBJ2-3; cdr3_aa: CASEDRAYGTDTQYF
v_call: TRBV3-1; clone_size: few; j_call: TRBJ1-1; cdr3_aa: CASSQRGDTEAFF
v_call: TRBV18; clone_size: many; j_call: TRBJ2-5; cdr3_aa: CASSLWDSQETQYF
v_call: TRBV30; clone_size: .; j_call: TRBJ2-2; cdr3_aa: CAAPRGGTGELFF
v_call: TRBV6-1; clone_size: .; j_call: TRBJ2-1; cdr3_aa: CASILQGRNEQFF
v_call: TRBV7-2; clone_size: few; j_call: TRBJ1-5; cdr3_aa: CASSFAGGGQPQHF
v_call: TRBV12-3/TRBV12-4; clone_size: .; j_call: TRBJ1-2; cdr3_aa: CASNPQGQGLGGYTF
v_call: TRBV11-2; clone_size: .; j_call: TRBJ2-1; cdr3_aa: CASSPRPRLAGGSSYNEQFF
v_call: TRBV7-9; clone_size: few; j_call: TRBJ2-3; cdr3_aa: CASSIPTGNTDTQYF
v_call: TRBV9; clone_size: .; j_call: TRBJ2-7; cdr3_aa: CASSVTPFREQYF
v_call: TRBV11-1; clone_size: few; j_call: TRBJ2-5; cdr3_aa: CASSLGSGTVYGKETQYF
v_call: TRBV27; clone_size: few; j_call: TRBJ2-7; cdr3_aa: CASNRYGQAYEQYF
v_call: TRBV19; clone_size: many; j_call: TRBJ1-1; cdr3_aa: CASSIGANTEAFF
v_call: TRBV5-1; clone_size: few; j_call: TRBJ1-6; cdr3_aa: CASSTGTAKNSPLHF
v_call: TRBV20-1; clone_size: once; j_call: TRBJ1-2; cdr3_aa: CSARPGGSYGYTF
v_call: TRBV20-1; clone_size: .; j_call: TRBJ2-5; cdr3_aa: CSARVSLGGKWETQYF
v_call: TRBV3-1; clone_size: .; j_call: TRBJ2-7; cdr3_aa: CASTKDIPWTGFVTYEQYF
v_call: TRBV24-1; clone_size: .; j_call: TRBJ1-2; cdr3_aa: CASTVGGHGYTF
v_call: TRBV19; clone_size: .; j_call: TRBJ1-5; cdr3_aa: CASQPLAPSNQPQHF
v_call: TRBV7-8; clone_size: .; j_call: TRBJ1-5; cdr3_aa: CASSFQISNQPQHF
v_call: TRBV6-2/TRBV6-3; clone_size: few; j_call: TRBJ2-5; cdr3_aa: CASSYSKSGSETQYF
v_call: TRBV5-1; clone_size: many; j_call: TRBJ2-7; cdr3_aa: CASSSMSSYEQYF
v_call: TRBV5-1; clone_size: .; j_call: TRBJ1-6; cdr3_aa: CASSWRTGWDSPLHF
v_call: TRBV7-3; clone_size: .; j_call: TRBJ2-5; cdr3_aa: CASSSGQGMGETQYF
v_call: TRBV20-1; clone_size: medium-sized; j_call: TRBJ1-1; cdr3_aa: CSARVLGRNTEAFF
v_call: TRBV2; clone_size: .; j_call: TRBJ1-5; cdr3_aa: CASSDTGGFNQPQHF
v_call: TRBV21-1; clone_size: few; j_call: TRBJ1-3; cdr3_aa: CASRNFRDRDSGNTIYF
v_call: TRBV28; clone_size: .; j_call: TRBJ1-5; cdr3_aa: CASNRQVDQPQHF